These 8 T cell receptor beta chains were sequenced from one sample in a study of glioma-infiltrating T cells. TCR alpha and beta CDR3 regions were amplified from RNA using iRepertoire nested multiplex PCR. TCRdb ran MiXCR on the multiplex PCR reads and lists one entry per CDR3 protein. This table holds under 200,000 distinct CDR3 sequences, 43% found once. Sequencing was performed on glioma tissue, nonneoplastic brain tissue, or PBMCs (not recorded which). The receptors originated from a human donor with low-grade glioma or glioblastoma, undergoing nonglioma brain surgery, or in good health (not recorded which).

Comment on this clonotype: A much larger clonotype is one base distant, so this may be a read error. This sequence joins TRBV7-2 and TRBJ2-1, with unresolved D. Germline V lookup: CDR1 SGHTA, CDR2 FQGNSA. The V and J ends lost 1 base and 7 bases respectively, with 14 bases between them. CDR3 length: 15 amino acids. CDR3 sequence (DNA): TGTGCCAGCAGCTTAGGGGCTGGATATGGGAATGAGCAGTTCTTC. Translation: CASSLGAGYGNEQFF.

For this clonotype: A much larger clone lies one base from this, so it may be a read error. Because the CDR3 is missing its conserved closing phenylalanine or tryptophan, this is likely a read error. This chain uses TRBV28 with TRBJ2-7, with 9 bases that match TRBD1. Trimming at V came to 6 bases and at J to 0 bases, leaving 6 bases not matched to a gene. The germline CDR1 and CDR2 sequences are MDHEN and SYDVKM. CDR3 size: 15 residues. The CDR3 region is CASRGDRAYSYEQYY. The CDR3 coding sequence is TGTGCCAGCAGGGGGGACAGGGCCTACTCCTACGAGCAGTACTAC.

This clonotype was detected ten times or more. This rearrangement joins TRBV20-1 to TRBJ1-5, with 10 bases matching TRBD1. There are 14 residues in the CDR3. Losses at the gene ends were 6 bases for V and 7 bases for J; bases not matched to a gene: 9. Looked up from germline, CDR1 is DFQATT and CDR2 is SNEGSKA (reference sequence). The CDR3: CSASVGTGDQPQHF. Here the CDR3 DNA reads TGCAGTGCGTCCGTCGGGACAGGGGACCAGCCCCAGCATTTT.

This clonotype was picked up one time. Mismatch with germline at one junction end may stem from a read error. V and J are TRBV19 and TRBJ1-1; D gene ambiguous. The CDR3 spans 13 residues. In germline, CDR1 is LNHDA, CDR2 SQIVND (reference sequence). CDR3 residues: CASSSAGYTEASF. As DNA, the CDR3 is TGTGCCAGTAGCTCGGCCGGCTACACTGAAGCTTCCTTT.

This chain uses TRBV5-4 with TRBJ2-2, with a weak D call TRBD1 (5 bases). The CDR3 consists of 14 residues. Germline CDR1 and CDR2: SGHNT and YYREEE (reference sequence). V shed 2 bases and J shed 2 bases, with 7 bases lying between them. The CDR3 here is CASSFRVNTGELFF. The CDR3 bases are TGTGCCAGCAGCTTCAGGGTAAACACCGGGGAGCTGTTTTTT.

Regarding this clonotype: This may stem from a read error, because a much larger clone lies one nucleotide away. The chain couples TRBV7-2 to TRBJ2-3; possible D gene TRBD2, 6 bases. Germline values: CDR1 SGHTA, CDR2 FQGNSA. The CDR3 extends over 16 amino acids. CDR3: CASGHSGSPSTDAQYF. CDR3 nucleotides: TGTGCCAGCGGACATAGCGGATCCCCTAGCACAGATGCGCAGTATTTT.

Concerning this clonotype: This may be a read error, as it is one base from a much larger clone. The DNA of the CDR3 is TGCAGTGCTAGAGATACGATGGCTCCGACAGATACGCAGTATTTT. Amino acids: CSARDTMAPTDTQYF. The chain links TRBV20-1 to TRBJ2-3; no firm D call. The CDR3 covers 15 residues. Germline-derived CDR1 and CDR2 are DFQATT and SNEGSKA (reference sequence). Trimming pared 0 bases from V and 3 bases from J, leaving 13 bases between.

V is TRBV19 and J is TRBJ2-5; D gene uncertain. V was pared by 7 bases and J by 3 bases, with 9 bases between. The germline V gene encodes CDR1 LNHDA and CDR2 SQIVND (reference sequence). The length of the CDR3 is 12 residues. The CDR3: CASKGLEETQYF. CDR3 coding DNA: TGTGCCAGTAAAGGGCTTGAAGAGACCCAGTACTTC.